One sample yielded the 19 T cell receptor beta chains listed below, sequenced in a study of blood T cell repertoires in COVID-19. Data came from immunoSEQ multiplex PCR; TCRdb stores just in-frame clones and leaves some out. Among approximately 400,000 clones listed, around nine tenths were seen once. Sequenced sample: PBMCs or T cells enriched from blood (not recorded which). The receptors stem from a woman under 30 who had recovered from COVID-19.

This chain connects TRBV5-1 to TRBJ2-2; D is perhaps TRBD2 (6 bases). Germline CDR1 SGHRS, CDR2 YFSETQ. V shed 0 bases and J shed 6 bases, with 12 bases lying between them. This CDR3 spans 15 amino acids. The CDR3 DNA is TGCGCCAGCAGCTTGGACACGGCGGGGTCCGGGGAGCTGTTTTTT. Protein product: CASSLDTAGSGELFF.

This clone was detected only once. The chain combines TRBV3-1 (or the pseudogene TRBV3-2) with TRBJ2-7; a possible D gene is TRBD1 (6 bases). Trimming took 1 base from V and 5 from J, leaving 18 bases between them. Germline V gives CDR1 LGHDT, CDR2 YNNKEL (reference sequence). The CDR3 has 16 residues. In DNA form, the CDR3 reads TGTGCCAGCAGCCAAGTAGTTACAGGGAATCGTGACGAGCAGTACTTC. Its translation: CASSQVVTGNRDEQYF.

The genes are TRBV4-3 and TRBJ2-1, with D maybe TRBD2 (7 bases). CDR1 LGHNA and CDR2 YSLEER come from the germline V gene. This CDR3 spans 16 amino acids. Trimming shortened V by 0 bases and J by 7 bases, and 16 bases separated the two germline ends. CDR3 loop: CASSQDYGGAGNEQFF. The CDR3 DNA reads TGCGCCAGCAGCCAAGATTATGGGGGGGCTGGGAATGAGCAGTTCTTC.

This chain connects TRBV21-1 to TRBJ1-2. TRBV21-1 is a recognized pseudogene. This CDR3 comprises 14 residues. The CDR3: CASSKGGRGYGYTF. The CDR3, as DNA: TGTGCCAGCAGCAAGGGGGGGCGCGGCTATGGCTACACCTTC.

Note on this clone: The sample holds other DNA sequences that translate to the same CDR3. The rearrangement joins TRBV19 to TRBJ2-7, with 9 bases fitting TRBD1. In germline, CDR1 is LNHDA, CDR2 SQIVND (reference sequence). This CDR3 comprises 16 residues. V was pared by 3 bases and J by 0 bases, with 6 bases of the junction left unmatched. The CDR3 region is CASSISSGQGSYEQYF. Written as DNA, the CDR3 is TGTGCCAGTAGTATTTCTTCGGGACAGGGCTCCTACGAGCAGTACTTC.

The rearrangement links TRBV27 to TRBJ2-4, with TRBD1 matching over 7 bases. CDR1 and CDR2 from the germline V gene are MNHEY and SMNVEV (reference sequence). The CDR3 spans 19 residues. The V gene end was trimmed by 5 bases and the J gene end by 0 bases; junction bases not matched to a gene: 16. As DNA, the CDR3 is TGTGCCAGCAGTCCAATAACAGGGGTCGCAACCCTAGCCAAAAACATTCAGTACTTC. It encodes CASSPITGVATLAKNIQYF.

V and J are TRBV28 and TRBJ2-7; 8 nucleotides agree with TRBD1. The CDR3 is 15 residues long. The germline V gene has CDR1 MDHEN and CDR2 SYDVKM. J was trimmed by 0 bases and V by 5 bases; bases with no gene match: 6. As DNA, the CDR3 is TGTGCCAGCAGTGATGGCGGACAGGGCTCCTACGAGCAGTACTTC. Its protein is CASSDGGQGSYEQYF.

The J gene is TRBJ2-7, the V gene TRBV19; 9 bases match TRBD2. V was pared by 3 bases and J by 4 bases, with 4 bases of the junction left unmatched. Germline CDR1 and CDR2: LNHDA and SQIVND (reference sequence). The CDR3 extends over 14 amino acids. The CDR3 bases are TGTGCCAGTAGTATTAGCGGGGGTACGTACGAGCAGTACTTC. The encoded protein is CASSISGGTYEQYF.

The chain links TRBV2 to TRBJ2-7; TRBD1 matches at 7 bases. Trimming cost V 7 bases and J 3 bases; bases outside gene matches: 9. CDR1 and CDR2 (germline): SNHLY, FYNNEI. The CDR3 runs 14 residues. The CDR3 sequence is CASKAGTAYYEQYF. The CDR3 region has the DNA TGTGCCAGCAAAGCCGGGACAGCCTACTACGAGCAGTACTTC.

This clone occurred a few times. The chain employs TRBV5-1 and TRBJ1-1; D is uncertain. This CDR3 has 13 amino acids. V was clipped by 5 bases and J by 3 bases, with 11 bases between them. Per germline, CDR1 SGHRS and CDR2 YFSETQ. CDR3 protein: CASRTTEYTEAFF. For the CDR3, the DNA is TGCGCCAGCAGAACCACAGAGTACACTGAAGCTTTCTTT.

V is TRBV9 and J is TRBJ1-2; D possibly corresponds to TRBD1 (6 bases). V was clipped by 0 bases and J by 7 bases, with 16 bases between them. The CDR3 is 15 amino acids. Germline loops: CDR1 SGDLS, CDR2 YYNGEE. CDR3 nucleotides: TGTGCCAGCAGCGTAGTCGGGGACAAACCTTTTGGCTACACCTTC. This codes for CASSVVGDKPFGYTF.

J is TRBJ2-1 and V is TRBV7-3, with 9 bases aligning to TRBD1. The V segment lost 0 bases and the J segment 3 bases; nucleotides outside the gene matches: 0. This CDR3 has 15 amino acids. CDR1 is SGHTA, CDR2 FQGTGA, per germline. CDR3 DNA sequence: TGTGCCAGCAGCTTAACGGGACAGGGCTACAATGAGCAGTTCTTC. The encoded protein is CASSLTGQGYNEQFF.

The chain is built from TRBV11-2 and TRBJ2-6; no clear D gene. This CDR3 comprises 16 residues. The germline gives CDR1 SGHAT, CDR2 FQNNGV. The germline V and J ends were trimmed by 4 bases and 0 bases, with 10 bases remaining between them. CDR3 sequence: CASSSQRFSGANVLTF. Written as DNA, the CDR3 is TGTGCCAGCAGCTCCCAACGGTTCTCTGGGGCCAACGTCCTGACTTTC.

This chain connects TRBV7-8 to TRBJ1-2; D is possibly TRBD1 (6 bases). With 5 bases removed from V and 7 bases from J, the gap between germline ends came to 20 bases. Germline CDR1 SGHVS, CDR2 FQNEAQ. This CDR3 is built from 15 residues. CDR3 in DNA: TGTGCCAGCAGCCGAGGGGGGGGTGGCCGGCTTGGCTACACCTTC. This codes for CASSRGGGGRLGYTF.

The V call is TRBV7-2, the J call TRBJ2-3; the match to TRBD1 covers 7 bases. CDR1 SGHTA and CDR2 FQGNSA come from the germline V gene. Trimming removed 5 bases from V and 0 bases from J; junction bases left unmatched: 8. The CDR3 contains 16 residues. The CDR3 DNA is TGTGCCAGCAGCACCGGACAGGAACCTAGCACAGATACGCAGTATTTT. This gives the protein CASSTGQEPSTDTQYF. The whole variable domain, filled in from reference TRBV7-2 and TRBJ2-3, reads GAGVSQSPSNKVTEKGKDVELRCDPISGHTALYWYRQSLGQGLEFLIYFQGNSAPDKSGLPSDRFSAERTGGSVSTLTIQRTQQEDSAVYLCASSTGQEPSTDTQYFGPGTRLTVL.

The chain uses TRBV3-1 (or the pseudogene TRBV3-2) and TRBJ1-3; D possibly corresponds to TRBD1 (5 bases). V lost 4 bases and J 0 bases, leaving 16 bases between the germline ends. Germline CDR1 reads LGHDT; CDR2 reads YNNKEL (reference sequence). This CDR3 is built from 17 residues. The CDR3 loop reads CASSPKGLQSSGNTIYF. In DNA, the CDR3 is TGTGCCAGCAGCCCCAAGGGACTCCAGAGCTCTGGAAACACCATATATTTT.

This chain connects TRBV10-3 to TRBJ1-6; TRBD1 matches at 7 bases. Losses at the gene ends were 5 bases for V and 6 bases for J; bases not matched to a gene: 4. Looked up from germline, CDR1 is ENHRY and CDR2 is SYGVKD. The CDR3 spans 14 residues. The CDR3 sequence is CAISQGVSNSPLHF. CDR3 coding DNA: TGTGCCATCAGTCAGGGGGTTAGTAATTCACCCCTCCACTTT.

V gene TRBV30 combines with J gene TRBJ2-1; the match to TRBD2 covers 8 bases. Trimming removed 2 bases from V and 12 bases from J; junction bases left unmatched: 6. The germline gives CDR1 GTSNPN, CDR2 SVGIG (reference sequence). The CDR3 is 12 amino acids. The CDR3 loop is CAWSISGGSQFF. The CDR3 region has the DNA TGTGCCTGGAGTATCAGCGGGGGCTCGCAGTTCTTC.

The CDR3 sequence: CALGGNTIYF. CDR3 bases: TGTGCCCTCGGGGGAAACACCATATATTTT. The chain couples TRBV2 to TRBJ1-3, with D unclear. The V gene's germline CDR1 is SNHLY and CDR2 FYNNEI. The CDR3 is 10 residues long. Trimming stripped 11 bases from V and 4 bases from J, with 6 bases between. The full variable domain, its missing parts supplied by reference TRBV2 and TRBJ1-3, is EPEVTQTPSHQVTQMGQEVILRCVPISNHLYFYWYRQILGQKVEFLVSFYNNEISEKSEIFDDQFSVERPDGSNFTLKIRSTKLEDSAMYFCALGGNTIYFGEGSWLTVV.